This T cell receptor (beta chain) was sequenced during a study of identifying expanded T cells in peripheral blood. Generated by immunoSEQ multiplex PCR, the TCRdb table keeps only in-frame clones and is missing some. Of some 100,000 clones listed, about 88% are singletons. Deletions cut 0 bases from V and 0 bases from J, with 10 bases between. Germline loops: CDR1 SGHRS, CDR2 YFSETQ. The CDR3 is made up of 16 amino acids. Overall study findings and caveats: Approximately two-week clone count variance significantly increased as total template count grew. Over around two and four weeks, about 17 and 20 clones changed, versus roughly 1.1 between replicates.

Healthy donors had no documented immune events, such as infections, while sampled. On this clone: What it recognizes is unknown.

The sequence was collected from a person aged 18-70 years in good health. The specimen sequenced was blood. The rearrangement links TRBV5-1 to TRBJ1-5, with D unclear. Here the CDR3 reads CASSLGAGYSNQPQHF. The CDR3 region has the DNA TGCGCCAGCAGCTTGGGAGCGGGTTATAGCAATCAGCCCCAGCATTTT. The full variable domain, its missing parts supplied by reference TRBV5-1 and TRBJ1-5, is KAGVTQTPRYLIKTRGQQVTLSCSPISGHRSVSWYQQTPGQGLQFLFEYFSETQRNKGNFPGRFSGRQFSNSRSEMNVSTLELGDSALYLCASSLGAGYSNQPQHFGDGTRLSIL.